This note documents a single TCR beta chain sequence. The data derive from a study of technical replicates of blood from several donors. This CDR3 is built from 12 residues. V gave up 2 bases and J gave up 5 bases, with 7 bases separating them. Germline loops: CDR1 MNHNY, CDR2 SVGAGI (reference sequence). Using immunoSEQ multiplex PCR, the repertoire was profiled, and TCRdb retains in-frame clones only, with some absent. Altogether more than 75,000 clones are present, nearly 96% being singletons, with the ten largest covering 0.37%. The chain joins TRBV6-6 to TRBJ2-7, with unresolved D. Sequenced: T cells isolated from PBMCs. The sequence was obtained from a human donor in good health. The CDR3 nucleotides are TGTGCCAGCAGTTACGGAGACGACGAGCAGTACTTC. Translated: CASSYGDDEQYF.